One sample yielded the 15 T cell receptor beta chains listed below, sequenced in a study of cytomegalovirus exposure and HLA in healthy donors (dated by TCRdb to the late 2010s). The library was generated by the immunoSEQ multiplex PCR assay. For the multiplex PCR, a mixture combining 60 forward primers for TCR Vbeta segments and 13 reverse primers for TCR Jbeta segments was used. TCRdb retrieved this table from immuneACCESS and kept in-frame rearrangements only. Not all clones are present; in checked studies, unresolved V genes account for under half, and no reason is known for the remainder. The sample table holds fewer than 250,000 clones, of which around 83% were seen once. The top ten clonotypes cover about 1.4% of the sample. The sequencing sample was made of PBMCs. Receptors were obtained from a girl aged 5-17 years in good health and CMV-seronegative.

The rearrangement uses TRBV7-6 and TRBJ2-1; maybe TRBD1 (5 bases). The CDR3 totals 15 residues. The V end lost 5 bases, the J end lost 0 bases, and 11 bases lay between the germline ends. Germline V CDR1 and CDR2: SGHVS, FNYEAQ. This CDR3 reads CASSQDTSSYNEQFF. In DNA, the CDR3 is TGTGCCAGCAGCCAGGACACGAGCTCCTACAATGAGCAGTTCTTC.

There are a few counts of this clone. The chain uses TRBV2 and TRBJ2-5; TRBD2 matches 7 bases. The germline gives CDR1 SNHLY, CDR2 FYNNEI. The CDR3 sequence is 15 residues long. V lost 0 bases, J lost 5 bases, and 6 bases stayed unmatched. This CDR3 is CASSEARGREETQYF. The CDR3 nucleotides are TGTGCCAGCAGTGAAGCAAGAGGGCGGGAGGAGACCCAGTACTTC.

The chain uses TRBV28 and TRBJ1-5; TRBD1 might be the D (6 bases). The CDR3 contains 15 residues. CDR1 MDHEN and CDR2 SYDVKM come from the germline V gene. The germline V and J ends were trimmed by 4 bases and 11 bases, with 21 bases remaining between them. CDR3 residues: CASSWAAERRTAQHF. CDR3 bases: TGTGCCAGCAGTTGGGCGGCCGAGAGAAGGACAGCCCAGCATTTT.

This chain connects TRBV2 to TRBJ2-6; 9 nucleotides align to TRBD1. This CDR3 region has 17 residues. CDR1 SNHLY and CDR2 FYNNEI come from the germline V gene. V dropped 7 bases and J dropped 1; count of bases not matched to a gene: 8. CDR3 region: CASTRDRASSGANVLTF. CDR3 DNA: TGTGCCAGCACCCGGGACAGGGCATCTTCTGGGGCCAACGTCCTGACTTTC.

J is TRBJ2-1 and V is TRBV19, with TRBD2 identical over 7 bases. Germline-derived CDR1 and CDR2 are LNHDA and SQIVND (reference sequence). Unmatched junction bases numbered 12, after V lost 7 bases and J lost 6 bases. This CDR3 is built from 15 residues. CDR3 coding DNA: TGTGCCAGTACCCCATCCGGCGGGAGTAGCAATGAGCAGTTCTTC. Encoded protein: CASTPSGGSSNEQFF.

DNA for the CDR3: TGTGCCAGCAGCTTCTTCGGGGTTAACTCCTACGAGCAGTACTTC. It translates to CASSFFGVNSYEQYF. This rearrangement joins TRBV7-2 to TRBJ2-7; maybe TRBD2 (5 bases). Germline CDR1 reads SGHTA; CDR2 reads FQGNSA. With 3 bases removed from V and 0 bases from J, the gap between germline ends came to 12 bases. The length of the CDR3 is 15 residues.

The rearrangement uses TRBV2 and TRBJ2-1, with D perhaps TRBD1 (7 bases). CDR1 is SNHLY and CDR2 is FYNNEI in the germline V gene. This CDR3 comprises 14 residues. V was pared by 8 bases and J by 7 bases, with 18 bases between. CDR3 residues: CASGLEQGRNEQFF. CDR3 nucleotides: TGTGCCAGCGGTTTGGAACAGGGGAGGAATGAGCAGTTCTTC.

The sample holds one count of this clone. J is TRBJ2-3 and V is TRBV19; 13 nucleotides align to TRBD2. Germline trimming cut 5 bases from V and 0 bases from J; bases unmatched to any gene: 11. Germline lookup yields CDR1 LNHDA and CDR2 SQIVND (reference sequence). The CDR3 is 19 amino acids. CDR3 DNA: TGTGCCAGTAGTCTAGGACTAGCGGGAGTGCCCTTGAGCACAGATACGCAGTATTTT. It specifies CASSLGLAGVPLSTDTQYF. The full variable domain, its missing parts supplied by reference TRBV19 and TRBJ2-3, is DGGITQSPKYLFRKEGQNVTLSCEQNLNHDAMYWYRQDPGQGLRLIYYSQIVNDFQKGDIAEGYSVSREKKESFPLTVTSAQKNPTAFYLCASSLGLAGVPLSTDTQYFGPGTRLTVL.

This sequence joins TRBV6-6 and TRBJ2-1; no clear D. The CDR3 has 15 amino acids. The germline V gene encodes CDR1 MNHNY and CDR2 SVGAGI (reference sequence). V lost 0 bases to trimming and J lost 3 bases, with 9 bases between them. CDR3: CASSYSTSVYNEQFF. CDR3 sequence (DNA): TGTGCCAGCAGTTACTCGACATCAGTCTACAATGAGCAGTTCTTC.

A single count supports this clone. The chain couples TRBV9 to TRBJ1-3; TRBD1 aligns across 7 bases. V lost 7 bases and J lost 4; bases outside the gene matches: 5. The CDR3 has 13 residues. CDR1 is SGDLS, CDR2 YYNGEE, per germline. The chain's CDR3 is CASSTGQGNTIYF. The CDR3 DNA is TGTGCCAGCTCGACAGGGCAAGGAAACACCATATATTTT.

This clone has a handful of counts. The genes are TRBV18 and TRBJ1-1; TRBD1 agrees at 8 bases. This CDR3 is 16 amino acids long. V was clipped by 3 bases and J by 0 bases; unmatched bases: 6. From germline, CDR1 is KGHSH and CDR2 LQKENI. The CDR3 DNA sequence: TGTGCCAGCTCACCCTTGAAGGACAGGGTGAACACTGAAGCTTTCTTT. Translating gives CASSPLKDRVNTEAFF.

The chain is built from TRBV5-1 and TRBJ2-7; 9 bases map to TRBD1. V dropped 3 bases and J dropped 5; count of bases not matched to a gene: 3. The CDR3 sequence is 13 residues long. Germline CDR1 is SGHRS and CDR2 is YFSETQ. CDR3 sequence (DNA): TGCGCCAGCAGCTGGGGGGACAGGGACGAGCAGTACTTC. Amino acid sequence: CASSWGDRDEQYF.

This chain links TRBV19 with TRBJ1-2, with D unresolved. Trimming removed 3 bases from V and 1 base from J, with 9 bases in between. Looked up from germline, CDR1 is LNHDA and CDR2 is SQIVND (reference sequence). The CDR3 is 14 amino acids. In nucleotides, the CDR3 is TGTGCCAGTAGTATGAGAGGAGTTAACTATGGCTACACCTTC. It translates to CASSMRGVNYGYTF.

The chain has TRBV27 and TRBJ1-2; 8 nucleotides agree with TRBD1. The germline V gene encodes CDR1 MNHEY and CDR2 SMNVEV (reference sequence). The V gene end was trimmed by 0 bases and the J gene end by 8 bases; junction bases not matched to a gene: 5. The CDR3 is 14 amino acids. The CDR3 region is CASSLSGQGQGYTF. For the CDR3, the DNA is TGTGCCAGCAGTTTATCCGGACAGGGTCAGGGCTACACCTTC.

The chain joins TRBV30 to TRBJ2-7; D possibly corresponds to TRBD1 (5 bases). Germline V gene lookup returns CDR1 GTSNPN and CDR2 SVGIG (reference sequence). This CDR3 comprises 12 residues. The V and J ends lost 3 bases and 2 bases respectively, with 8 bases between them. The CDR3 DNA sequence: TGTGCCTGGAGGGACACTACCTACGAGCAGTACTTC. As protein: CAWRDTTYEQYF.